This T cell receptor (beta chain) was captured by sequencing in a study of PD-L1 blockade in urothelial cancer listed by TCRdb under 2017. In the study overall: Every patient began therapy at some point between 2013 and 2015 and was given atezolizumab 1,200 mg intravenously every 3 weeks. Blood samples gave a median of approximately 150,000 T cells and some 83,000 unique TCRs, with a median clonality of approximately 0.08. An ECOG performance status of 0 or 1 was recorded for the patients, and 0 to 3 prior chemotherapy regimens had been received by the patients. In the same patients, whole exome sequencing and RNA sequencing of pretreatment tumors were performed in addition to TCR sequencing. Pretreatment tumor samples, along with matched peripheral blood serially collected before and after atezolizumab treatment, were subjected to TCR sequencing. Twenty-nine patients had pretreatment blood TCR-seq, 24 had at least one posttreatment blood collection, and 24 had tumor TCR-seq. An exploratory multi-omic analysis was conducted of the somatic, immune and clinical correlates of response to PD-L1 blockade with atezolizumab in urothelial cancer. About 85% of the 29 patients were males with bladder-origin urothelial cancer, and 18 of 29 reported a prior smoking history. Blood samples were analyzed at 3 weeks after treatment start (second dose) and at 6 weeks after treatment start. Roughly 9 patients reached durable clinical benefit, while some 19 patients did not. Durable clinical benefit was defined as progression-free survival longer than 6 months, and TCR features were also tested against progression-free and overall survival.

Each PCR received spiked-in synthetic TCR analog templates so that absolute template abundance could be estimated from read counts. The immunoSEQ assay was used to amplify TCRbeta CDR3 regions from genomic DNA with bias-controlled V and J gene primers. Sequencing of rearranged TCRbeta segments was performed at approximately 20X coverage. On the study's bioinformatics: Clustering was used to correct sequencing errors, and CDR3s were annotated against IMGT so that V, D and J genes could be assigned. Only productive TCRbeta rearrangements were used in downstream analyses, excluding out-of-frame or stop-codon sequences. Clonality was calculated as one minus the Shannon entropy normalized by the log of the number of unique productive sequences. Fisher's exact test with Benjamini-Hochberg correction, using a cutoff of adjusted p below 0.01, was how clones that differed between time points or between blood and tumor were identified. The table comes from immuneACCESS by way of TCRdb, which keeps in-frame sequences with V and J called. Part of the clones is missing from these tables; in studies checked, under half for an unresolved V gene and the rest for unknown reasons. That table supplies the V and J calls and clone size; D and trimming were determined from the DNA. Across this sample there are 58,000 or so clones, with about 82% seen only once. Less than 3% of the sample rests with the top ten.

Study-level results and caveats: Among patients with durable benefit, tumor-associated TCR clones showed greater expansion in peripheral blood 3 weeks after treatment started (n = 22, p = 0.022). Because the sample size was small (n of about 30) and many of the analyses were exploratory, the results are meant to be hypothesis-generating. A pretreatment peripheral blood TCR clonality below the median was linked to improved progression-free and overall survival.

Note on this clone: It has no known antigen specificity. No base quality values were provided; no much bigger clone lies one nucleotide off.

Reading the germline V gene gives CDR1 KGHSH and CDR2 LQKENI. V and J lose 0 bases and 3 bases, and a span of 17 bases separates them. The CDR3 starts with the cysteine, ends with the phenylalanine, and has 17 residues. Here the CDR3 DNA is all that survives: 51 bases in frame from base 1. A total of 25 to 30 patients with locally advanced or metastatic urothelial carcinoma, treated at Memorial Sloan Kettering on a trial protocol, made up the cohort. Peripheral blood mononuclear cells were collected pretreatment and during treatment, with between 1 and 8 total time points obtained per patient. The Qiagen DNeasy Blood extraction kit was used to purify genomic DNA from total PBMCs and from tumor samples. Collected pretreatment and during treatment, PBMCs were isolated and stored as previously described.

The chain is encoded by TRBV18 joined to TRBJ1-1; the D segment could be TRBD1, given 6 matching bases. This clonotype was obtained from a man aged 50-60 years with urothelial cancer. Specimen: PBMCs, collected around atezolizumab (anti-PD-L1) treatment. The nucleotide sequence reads TGTGCCAGCTCACCACCGTACAGGGTCCTTGGGGACACTGAAGCTTTCTTT. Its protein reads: CASSPPYRVLGDTEAFF.